Listed below are T cell receptor beta chains from one sample, sequenced in a study of shared clonotypes between healthy human individuals. Produced via immunoSEQ multiplex PCR; TCRdb's table is partial and in-frame only. The sample has 1,400,000 or so clones, less than 99% seen once. The source material was naive CD4+ T cells sorted from blood. These receptors were collected from a man aged 25 to 45 in good health. The CDR3 runs from the conserved cysteine through the conserved F or W. D genes are given only for firm matches. Where a row states a size, it is once, few, many or the class of an expanded clone; other rows omit it.

TRBJ2-7 | TRBV5-4 | 14 | . | TRBD2 | TGTGCCAGCAGCATGGGACTAGCGACCTACGAGCAGTACTTC | CASSMGLATYEQYF
TRBJ1-1 | TRBV2 | 15 | . | . | TGTGCCAGCCACTCAGGCCCGTTAGGAGAAGGTGAAGCTTTCTTT | CASHSGPLGEGEAFF
TRBJ2-1 | TRBV7-8 | 12 | . | TRBD2 | TGTGCCAGCAGCACTTCCGGGACTAGCCAGTTCTTC | CASSTSGTSQFF
TRBJ1-5 | TRBV28 | 14 | . | . | TGTGCCAGCAGCCATCTAAGGGGGAATGGGCCCCAGCATTTT | CASSHLRGNGPQHF
TRBJ1-5 | TRBV7-2 | 13 | . | . | TGTGCCAGCAGCCCCCCCAGGGGCCAGCCCCAGCATTTT | CASSPPRGQPQHF
TRBJ2-3 | TRBV5-1 | 17 | . | TRBD2 | TGCGCCAGCAAGGCTTTCGGGTTTAGCGGGAGCACAGATACGCAGTATTTT | CASKAFGFSGSTDTQYF
TRBJ2-5 | TRBV4-1 | 13 | . | . | TGCGCCAGCAGCCAAACAGGGTTAGAGACCCAGTACTTC | CASSQTGLETQYF
TRBJ1-4 | TRBV7-8 | 15 | . | . | TGTGCCAGCAATTTGGAGGCCGCCCTTGGTGAAAAACTGTTTTTT | CASNLEAALGEKLFF
TRBJ2-7 | TRBV6-1 | 14 | . | . | TGTGCCAGCAGTGAAGAGAGGGGCCCCTACGAGCAGTACTTC | CASSEERGPYEQYF
TRBJ2-7 | TRBV18 | 14 | . | . | TGTGCCAGCTCACCTAGGCGGGATTCCTACGAGCAGTACTTC | CASSPRRDSYEQYF
TRBJ1-1 | TRBV7-8 | 14 | . | . | TGTGCCAGCAGCTTAGTTGGGCAGGACACTGAAGCTTTCTTT | CASSLVGQDTEAFF
TRBJ1-3 | TRBV28 | 16 | . | . | TGTGCCAGCAGTCCCCAACAGGGAAAACCTGGAAACACCATATATTTT | CASSPQQGKPGNTIYF
TRBJ1-1 | TRBV5-1 | 15 | . | . | TGCGCCAGCAGCCTTGTGGGGTCCCTGAACACTGAAGCTTTCTTT | CASSLVGSLNTEAFF
TRBJ2-1 | TRBV13 | 14 | once | . | TGTGCCAGCAGCACCAGTCAGTCCTACAATGAGCAGTTCTTC | CASSTSQSYNEQFF
TRBJ2-7 | TRBV5-4 | 15 | . | . | TGTGCCAGCAGCGCGGTTGGGCACGGAAGCTACGAGCAGTACTTC | CASSAVGHGSYEQYF
TRBJ2-7 | TRBV18 | 16 | . | TRBD1 | TGTGCCAGCTCACCTACGACAGGGGGCGCATCTCTTGAGCAGTACTTC | CASSPTTGGASLEQYF
TRBJ2-6 | TRBV10-3 | 16 | . | . | TGTGCCATCAGTGAGTCGTCCGGCTCTGGGGCCAACGTCCTGACTTTC | CAISESSGSGANVLTF